This T cell receptor (beta chain) was recorded in a study of T cell responses to AZD1222 COVID-19 vaccine. The study, taken as a whole, reports: Seropositive status at baseline applied to only a handful of AZD1222 recipients. Targets within unmutated variant regions were reportedly found for nearly half of spike-specific TCRs.

Trimming cost V 0 bases and J 5 bases, with 7 bases left between them. The CDR3 is 13 amino acids. The assay was immunoSEQ multiplex PCR, and TCRdb's table has in-frame clones only and misses some. The profile shows roughly 160,000 clones, about nine tenths of them singletons. Of note for this clone: Its antigen is unidentified.

The sequencing here drew on peripheral blood, taken on day 0 of AZD1222 vaccination. This clonotype was obtained from an adult in good health. The gene calls are TRBV12-3 or TRBV12-4 and TRBJ1-1; D gene ambiguous. The CDR3 DNA reads TGTGCCAGCAGTTTAGCGGAAAGGACTGAAGCTTTCTTT. This translates into CASSLAERTEAFF.